This T cell receptor beta chain was captured by sequencing in a study of shared clonotypes between healthy human individuals. This CDR3 contains 16 residues. V dropped 2 bases and J dropped 0 bases, with 11 bases sitting between them. In germline, CDR1 is SEHNR, CDR2 FQNEAQ (reference sequence). Generated by immunoSEQ multiplex PCR, the TCRdb table keeps only in-frame clones and is missing some. The sample records about 2.4 million clones, approximately 93% being singletons. This clone was detected only a few times. Sequenced input: naive CD4+ T cells from PBMCs. Subset reported: CD45RA+ positively selected. The V gene is TRBV7-9, the J gene TRBJ1-3; unclear D gene. The sequence came from a man between 18 and 35 years old in good health. Some clones in this sample may be carry-over from other donors' samples. The CDR3 is CASSLLATISGNTIYF. CDR3 nucleotides: TGTGCCAGCAGCTTACTGGCTACGATCTCTGGAAACACCATATATTTT.